The T cell receptor beta chain under discussion was sequenced for a study of breast tumors, draining lymph nodes, adjacent tissues. Study findings and constraints: Luminal-like breast cancer showed significantly higher tumor–nontumor repertoire similarity than basal-like.

Breast cancer patients provided tissue from their axillary draining lymph nodes. This clonotype came up a few times. As yet, its antigen is unknown. Germline lookup yields CDR1 MNHGY and CDR2 SAAAGT. Trimming stripped 4 bases from V and 4 bases from J, with 14 bases between. CDR3 size: 15 residues. TCRdb used MiXCR to reprocess the multiplex PCR reads, holding one entry per CDR3 protein. The repertoire includes some 200,000 distinct CDR3 sequences, approximately 31% of them detected once, and about 4.3% sits in the top ten. The specimen was axillary lymph node tissue. The V and J genes are TRBV6-8 and TRBJ2-1; D is unresolved. The receptor's source is a female donor with breast cancer. Some clones in this sample may be carry-over from other donors' samples. This chain's CDR3 is CASSWPQFEYNEQFF. CDR3 DNA sequence: TGTGCCAGCAGTTGGCCCCAGTTTGAATACAATGAGCAGTTCTTC.